The clone carrying this T cell receptor beta chain was counted a few times. Its antigen is undetermined. V was pared by 6 bases and J by 9 bases, with 14 bases between. CDR1 is MNHNS and CDR2 is SASEGT in the germline V gene. CDR3 size: 12 residues. This sample is drawn from a study of T cells after yellow fever vaccination. Study-wide points: Once the booster was given, most primary-vaccination clones reappeared, at over 95% for CD4 and approximately 88% for CD8. Weaker in magnitude, the secondary response showed a faster peak on day 5 versus 15.

In TCRdb, the 5' RACE reads were re-called with MiXCR into one record per CDR3 protein. The sample records 150,000 to 200,000 distinct CDR3 sequences, approximately 9.9% being singletons. Sequenced material: CD8+ T cells sorted from PBMCs, taken 15 days after the yellow fever booster vaccination. The V and J genes are TRBV6-1 and TRBJ1-1; tentative D call: TRBD1 (6 bases). This sequence was found in a man between 18 and 35 years old who received the YFV17D yellow fever vaccine. The CDR3 nucleotides are TGTGCCAGCAGACAGGGTTTGGTACAAGCTTTCTTT. It encodes CASRQGLVQAFF.